This T cell receptor beta chain was identified during a study of CD8 T cells in Susac syndrome. Germline assignment: CDR1 LGHNT and CDR2 FRNRAP. Trimming removed 5 bases from V and 4 bases from J, with 15 bases in between. This CDR3 comprises 15 residues. The authors reverse transcribed about 0.45 to 1 ug RNA with random hexamers. Multiplex immunoSEQ PCR targeted 54 Vbeta and 13 Jbeta TCR beta segments. MiXCR, run by TCRdb on the immunoSEQ multiplex PCR reads, gives a single entry per CDR3 protein. The sample holds some 120,000 distinct CDR3 sequences, over 85% seen once. Negative isolation was used for CD8+ and CD4+ T cells, and FACS enrichment was applied to TEMRA cells.

The chain recombines TRBV12-5 with TRBJ1-3; the D gene is possibly TRBD1 (6 bases). The sequence was collected from a human donor in good health. Input material: CD4+ T cells from PBMCs. CDR3 amino acids: CASGPGEVAGNTIYF. In DNA form, the CDR3 reads TGTGCTAGTGGTCCAGGGGAAGTGGCGGGAAACACCATATATTTT.